Reported below is one T cell receptor (beta chain). The sample originates from a study of cytomegalovirus exposure and HLA in healthy donors. PCR amplification relied on 60 Vbeta primers (plus 13 Jbeta primers). Clones were sequenced by immunoSEQ multiplex PCR, and TCRdb holds only the in-frame ones, with some missing. The sample holds 130,000 or so clones, approximately 80% seen once. The sequence derives from a female donor in good health and CMV-seronegative. The sequencing input was PBMCs.

The CDR3, as DNA: TGTGCCAGCAGTTCGGACGGGTCGGGGAAAGAGACCCAGTACTTC. This gives the protein CASSSDGSGKETQYF. V is TRBV27 and J is TRBJ2-5; possibly TRBD2 for D (5 bases). Trimming stripped 4 bases from V and 3 bases from J, with 15 bases between. The germline CDR1 and CDR2 sequences are MNHEY and SMNVEV (reference sequence). CDR3 size: 15 residues.